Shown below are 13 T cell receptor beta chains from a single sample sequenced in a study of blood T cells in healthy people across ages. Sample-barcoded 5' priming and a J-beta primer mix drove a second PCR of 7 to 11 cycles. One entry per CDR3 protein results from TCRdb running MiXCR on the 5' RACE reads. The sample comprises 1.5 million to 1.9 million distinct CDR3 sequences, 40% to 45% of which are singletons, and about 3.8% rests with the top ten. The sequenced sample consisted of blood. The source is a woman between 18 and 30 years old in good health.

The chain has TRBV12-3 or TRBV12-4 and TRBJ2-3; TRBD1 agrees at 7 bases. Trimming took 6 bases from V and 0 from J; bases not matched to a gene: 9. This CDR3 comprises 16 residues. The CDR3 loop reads CASRDTGTASTDTQYF. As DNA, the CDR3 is TGTGCCAGCAGAGACACCGGGACAGCTAGCACAGATACGCAGTATTTT.

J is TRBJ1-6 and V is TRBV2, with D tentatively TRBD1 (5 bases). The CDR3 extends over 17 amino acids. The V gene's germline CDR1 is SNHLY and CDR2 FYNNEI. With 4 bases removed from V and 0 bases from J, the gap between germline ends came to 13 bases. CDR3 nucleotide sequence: TGTGCCAGCAGTGCCGGGGGACTGAGCTCCTATAATTCACCCCTCCACTTT. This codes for CASSAGGLSSYNSPLHF.

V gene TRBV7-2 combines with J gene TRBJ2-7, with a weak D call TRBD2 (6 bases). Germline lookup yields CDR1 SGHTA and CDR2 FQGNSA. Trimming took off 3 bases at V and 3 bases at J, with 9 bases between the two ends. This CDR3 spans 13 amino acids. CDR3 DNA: TGTGCCAGCAGCTTTCACGGGGGCTACGAGCAGTACTTC. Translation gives CASSFHGGYEQYF.

As DNA, the CDR3 is TGCAGTGCCCCGCTGGAGGGGGTCAAGGGGAATACTGAAGCTTTCTTT. Amino acid sequence: CSAPLEGVKGNTEAFF. The chain carries TRBV20-1 and TRBJ1-1, with D tentatively TRBD1 (6 bases). V gave up 6 bases and J gave up 5 bases, with 25 bases separating them. CDR3 length equals 16 residues. Germline loops: CDR1 DFQATT, CDR2 SNEGSKA (reference sequence).

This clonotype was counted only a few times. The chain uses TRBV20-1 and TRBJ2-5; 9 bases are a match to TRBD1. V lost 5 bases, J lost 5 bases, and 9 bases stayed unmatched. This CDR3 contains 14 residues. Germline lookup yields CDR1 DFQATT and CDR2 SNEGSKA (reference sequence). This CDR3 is CSAPNRGLVETQYF. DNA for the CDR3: TGCAGTGCTCCAAACAGGGGGCTCGTGGAGACCCAGTACTTC.

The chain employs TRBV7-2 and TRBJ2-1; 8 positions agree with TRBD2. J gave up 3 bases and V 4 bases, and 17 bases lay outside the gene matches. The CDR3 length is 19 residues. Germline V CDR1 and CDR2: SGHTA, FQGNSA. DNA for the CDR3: TGTGCCAGCAGCTATAGACGGCTAGCGGGTGGGGGACGCTACAATGAGCAGTTCTTC. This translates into CASSYRRLAGGGRYNEQFF.

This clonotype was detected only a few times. The chain's CDR3 is CASSYGGTGSYEQFF. In DNA form, the CDR3 reads TGTGCCAGCAGTTACGGGGGGACAGGGTCGTATGAGCAGTTCTTC. This sequence joins TRBV6-2 or TRBV6-3 and TRBJ2-1; 9 positions match TRBD1. The J segment lost 8 bases and the V segment lost 2 bases, leaving 7 bases of the junction unmatched. Germline CDR1 MNHEY, CDR2 SVGEGT. The CDR3 totals 15 residues.

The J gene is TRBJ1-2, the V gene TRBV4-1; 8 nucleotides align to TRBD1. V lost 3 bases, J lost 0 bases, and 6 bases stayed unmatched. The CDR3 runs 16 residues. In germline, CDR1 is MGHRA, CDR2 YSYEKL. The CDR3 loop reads CASSQPYRGSNYGYTF. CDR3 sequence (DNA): TGCGCCAGCAGCCAGCCTTACAGGGGGTCTAACTATGGCTACACCTTC.

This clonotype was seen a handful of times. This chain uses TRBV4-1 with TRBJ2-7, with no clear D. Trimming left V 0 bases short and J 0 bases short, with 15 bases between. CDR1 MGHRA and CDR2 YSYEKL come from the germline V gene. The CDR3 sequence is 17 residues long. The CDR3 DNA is TGCGCCAGCAGCCAAGAAGGAGTTGTCGCTGGCTCCTACGAGCAGTACTTC. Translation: CASSQEGVVAGSYEQYF.

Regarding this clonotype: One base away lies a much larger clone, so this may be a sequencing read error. Here the CDR3 reads CASSYTPGMNEQFF. The CDR3 DNA is TGTGCCAGCAGTTACACGCCAGGGATGAATGAGCAGTTCTTC. The rearrangement uses TRBV6-6 and TRBJ2-1, with TRBD1 as a possible D gene (5 bases). Between the trimmed V and J ends, which lost 2 bases and 7 bases, there was a span of 12 bases. The germline CDR1 and CDR2 sequences are MNHNY and SVGAGI (reference sequence). The CDR3 extends over 14 amino acids.

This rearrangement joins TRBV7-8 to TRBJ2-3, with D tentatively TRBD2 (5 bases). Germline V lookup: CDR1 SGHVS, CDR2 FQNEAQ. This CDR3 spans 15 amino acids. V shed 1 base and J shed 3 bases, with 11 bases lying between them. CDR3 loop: CASSLVASRTDTQYF. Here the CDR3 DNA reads TGTGCCAGCAGCTTAGTGGCTAGCAGAACAGATACGCAGTATTTT.

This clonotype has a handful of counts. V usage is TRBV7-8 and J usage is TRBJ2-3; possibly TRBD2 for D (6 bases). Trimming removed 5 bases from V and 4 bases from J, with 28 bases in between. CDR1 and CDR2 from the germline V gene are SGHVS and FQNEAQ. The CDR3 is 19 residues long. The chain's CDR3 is CASSLMDIQVYSSADTQYF. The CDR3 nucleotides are TGTGCCAGCAGCCTAATGGACATTCAAGTTTACTCTAGCGCAGATACGCAGTATTTT.

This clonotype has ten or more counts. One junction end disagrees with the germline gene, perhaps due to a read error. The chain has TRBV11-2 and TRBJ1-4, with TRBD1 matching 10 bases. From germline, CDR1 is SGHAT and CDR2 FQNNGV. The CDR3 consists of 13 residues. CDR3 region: CASSRDRGEKLFF. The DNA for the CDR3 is TGCGCCAGCAGCCGGGACAGGGGCGAAAAACTGTTTTTT.